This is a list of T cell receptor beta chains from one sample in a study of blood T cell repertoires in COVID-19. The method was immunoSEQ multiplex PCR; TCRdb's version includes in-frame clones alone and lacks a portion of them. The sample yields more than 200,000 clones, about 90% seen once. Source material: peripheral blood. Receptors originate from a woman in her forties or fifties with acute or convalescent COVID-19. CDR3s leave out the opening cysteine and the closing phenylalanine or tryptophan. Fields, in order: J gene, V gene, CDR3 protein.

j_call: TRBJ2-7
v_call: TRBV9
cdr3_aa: ASGPASGYEQY

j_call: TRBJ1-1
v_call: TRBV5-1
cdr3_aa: ASSSGQGRTEAF

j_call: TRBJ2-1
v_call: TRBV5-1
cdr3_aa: ARSSPFLACYNEQF

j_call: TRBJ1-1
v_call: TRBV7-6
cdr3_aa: ASSSVQGANTEAF

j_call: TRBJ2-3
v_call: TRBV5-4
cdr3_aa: ASSFYGGARDTQY

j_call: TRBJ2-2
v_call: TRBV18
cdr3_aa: ASSPAPGQGYTGELF

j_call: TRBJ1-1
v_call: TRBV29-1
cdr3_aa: SVRTQNTEAF

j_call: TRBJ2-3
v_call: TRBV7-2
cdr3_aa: ASSLEREGNTQY

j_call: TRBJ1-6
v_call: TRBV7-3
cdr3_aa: ASRLTPLSGSPLH

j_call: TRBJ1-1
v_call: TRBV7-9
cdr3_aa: ASSLTQGVLAEAF

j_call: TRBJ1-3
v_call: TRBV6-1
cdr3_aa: ASSEDGQRLTSGNTIY

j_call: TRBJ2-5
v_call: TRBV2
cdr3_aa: ASFSAGETQY

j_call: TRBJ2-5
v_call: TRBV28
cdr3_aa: ASSLGLQETQY

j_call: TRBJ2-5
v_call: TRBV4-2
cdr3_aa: ASSQPPGGETQY

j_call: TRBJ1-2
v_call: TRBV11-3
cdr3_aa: ASSLAGGQFYGYT

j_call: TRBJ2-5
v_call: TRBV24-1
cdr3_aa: ATSDRDRVETQY

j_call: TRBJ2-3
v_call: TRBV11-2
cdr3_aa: ASSLGRVSTDTQY

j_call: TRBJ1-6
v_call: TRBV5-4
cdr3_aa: ASSLGSSYNSPLH

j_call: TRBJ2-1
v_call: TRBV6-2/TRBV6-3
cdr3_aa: ASSSPYNEQF

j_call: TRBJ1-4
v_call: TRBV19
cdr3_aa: ASSPSTPEREKLF

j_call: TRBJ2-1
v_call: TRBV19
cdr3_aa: ASRLNNEQF

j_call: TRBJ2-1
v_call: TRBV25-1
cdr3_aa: ASSHRGQGGYNEQF

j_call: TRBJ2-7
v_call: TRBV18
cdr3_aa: ASSPPAGSEQY

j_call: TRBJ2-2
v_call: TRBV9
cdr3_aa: ASSVGTANTGELF

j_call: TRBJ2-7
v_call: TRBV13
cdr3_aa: ASSPPFPSGSYEQY

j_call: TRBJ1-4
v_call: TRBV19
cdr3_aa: ASSPRQGGPSTNEKLF

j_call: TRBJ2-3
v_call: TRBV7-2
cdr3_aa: ASSLSGGFFGTQY

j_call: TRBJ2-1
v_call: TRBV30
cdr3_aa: AWRGQAHEQF

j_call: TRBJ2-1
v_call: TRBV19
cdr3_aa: ASTGRNEQF

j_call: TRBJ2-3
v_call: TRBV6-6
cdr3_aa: ASSRAGVGTDTQY

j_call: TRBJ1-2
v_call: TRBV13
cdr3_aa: ASSLGRKGAKNYGYT

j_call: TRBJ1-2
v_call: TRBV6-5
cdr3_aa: ASRSGQYYGYT

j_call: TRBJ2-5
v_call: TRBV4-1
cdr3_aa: ASSPGREETQY

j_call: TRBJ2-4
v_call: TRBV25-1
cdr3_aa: ASIEPLGGIQY

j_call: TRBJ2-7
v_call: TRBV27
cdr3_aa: ASSLSSGETYEQY